These 3 T cell receptor beta chains share one sample of origin, sequenced in a study of T-cell memory formation after mild COVID-19. TCRdb reprocessed the 5' RACE reads via MiXCR and lists one record per CDR3 protein. The sample lists about 140,000 distinct CDR3 sequences, 13% to 15% occurring once. Source material: PBMCs or a T cell subset sorted from them (not recorded which). These receptors all stem from an adult woman who had mild COVID-19 (a few samples of this study predate the infection). Cell type and time point are not known.

The V and J genes are TRBV20-1 and TRBJ2-1; D remains unclear. The CDR3 is 14 residues long. V was pared by 4 bases and J by 9 bases, with 19 bases between. In germline, CDR1 is DFQATT, CDR2 SNEGSKA (reference sequence). CDR3 DNA: TGCAGTGCTACGGTGGCTATAGGGTTCTTTGAGCAGTTCTTC. Encoded protein: CSATVAIGFFEQFF.

The genes are TRBV5-1 and TRBJ2-3; D is unclear. V was shortened by 4 bases and J by 4 bases, with 19 bases between the two germline ends. Germline V CDR1 and CDR2: SGHRS, YFSETQ. The length of the CDR3 is 16 residues. This chain's CDR3 is CASSLRISDGADTQYF. In DNA form, the CDR3 reads TGCGCCAGCAGCCTCCGAATTTCCGACGGAGCAGATACGCAGTATTTT.

The gene calls are TRBV15 and TRBJ2-2; maybe TRBD1 (6 bases). The germline V gene has CDR1 LNHNV and CDR2 YYDKDF (reference sequence). The CDR3 loop spans 17 amino acids. The ends were cut back, 6 bases at V and 0 bases at J, with 17 bases in the middle. The CDR3 nucleotides read TGTGCCACCAGTAGGGGGTTCGGCGGCACGAACACCGGGGAGCTGTTTTTT. It yields the protein CATSRGFGGTNTGELFF. The full variable domain, in which reference TRBV15 and TRBJ2-2 provide the parts outside the CDR3, is DAMVIQNPRYQVTQFGKPVTLSCSQTLNHNVMYWYQQKSSQAPKLLFHYYDKDFNNEADTPDNFQSRRPNTSFCFLDIRSPGLGDTAMYLCATSRGFGGTNTGELFFGEGSRLTVL.